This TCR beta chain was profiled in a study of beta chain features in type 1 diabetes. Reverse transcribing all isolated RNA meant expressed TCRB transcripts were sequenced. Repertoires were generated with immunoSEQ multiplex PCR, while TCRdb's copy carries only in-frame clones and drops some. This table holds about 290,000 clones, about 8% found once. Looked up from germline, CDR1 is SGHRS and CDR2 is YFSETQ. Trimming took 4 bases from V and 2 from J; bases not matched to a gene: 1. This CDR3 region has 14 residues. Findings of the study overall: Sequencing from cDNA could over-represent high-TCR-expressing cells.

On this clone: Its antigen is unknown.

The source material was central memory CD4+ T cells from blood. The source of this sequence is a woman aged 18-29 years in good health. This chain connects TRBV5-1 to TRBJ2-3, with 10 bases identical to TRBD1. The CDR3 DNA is TGCGCCAGCAGCGGACAGGGGGACACAGATACGCAGTATTTT. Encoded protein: CASSGQGDTDTQYF.